This T cell receptor (beta chain) was documented in a study of Graves' ophthalmopathy and Graves' hyperthyroidism. This clonotype was recorded many times. Amplified material comprised TCR beta CDR3 regions derived from RNA transcripts. Following a first-round RT-PCR that used HTBI primers, a second-round multiplex PCR was carried out. MiXCR, applied by TCRdb to the multiplex PCR reads, yields one record per CDR3 protein. The sample yields almost 40,000 distinct CDR3 sequences, roughly 50% seen once. The sequenced sample consisted of peripheral blood. This receptor was taken from an adult woman with stable Graves' hyperthyroidism.

Here the CDR3 DNA reads TGTGCCATCAGTGAGTCGTCACCACAGGGGGACGAGCAGTACTTC. Translated, it gives CAISESSPQGDEQYF. The V and J genes are TRBV10-3 and TRBJ2-7; 8 positions agree with TRBD1. The V gene's germline CDR1 is ENHRY and CDR2 SYGVKD. Trimming at V came to 0 bases and at J to 5 bases, leaving 6 bases not matched to a gene. The CDR3 is 15 amino acids.